This TCR beta chain stems from a study of blood T cells in healthy people across ages. Overall study results and limits: Any conclusive comparison of naive versus antigen-experienced cells was prevented by using unsorted PBMCs.

Germline loops: CDR1 SEHNR, CDR2 FQNEAQ (reference sequence). Trimming shortened V by 4 bases and J by 6 bases, and 16 bases separated the two germline ends. This CDR3 region has 14 residues. In the case of this clonotype: Its antigen is unknown.

Donors gave around 10 milliliters of peripheral blood apiece. No fewer than 5.5 micrograms of total RNA were isolated from every sample. The authors ran a second PCR of about 6 to 11 cycles using a sample-barcoded 5' primer and a J-beta primer mix. Each cDNA molecule was tagged by a template-switch adaptor with 12 random nucleotides. TCRdb called the 5' RACE reads again in MiXCR, with one record for every CDR3 protein. The sample carries roughly 1.4 million distinct CDR3 sequences, almost 60% recorded once. J is TRBJ2-7 and V is TRBV7-9; no clear D. The source is a man between 18 and 29 years old in good health. The sequenced sample consisted of blood. DNA of the CDR3: TGTGCCAGCAGCTCCATTCAGGTCTTGGGCGAGCAGTACTTC. Residues: CASSSIQVLGEQYF. The full variable domain, rest sourced from reference TRBV7-9 and TRBJ2-7, is DTGVSQNPRHKITKRGQNVTFRCDPISEHNRLYWYRQTLGQGPEFLTYFQNEAQLEKSRLLSDRFSAERPKGSFSTLEIQRTEQGDSAMYLCASSSIQVLGEQYFGPGTRLTVT.